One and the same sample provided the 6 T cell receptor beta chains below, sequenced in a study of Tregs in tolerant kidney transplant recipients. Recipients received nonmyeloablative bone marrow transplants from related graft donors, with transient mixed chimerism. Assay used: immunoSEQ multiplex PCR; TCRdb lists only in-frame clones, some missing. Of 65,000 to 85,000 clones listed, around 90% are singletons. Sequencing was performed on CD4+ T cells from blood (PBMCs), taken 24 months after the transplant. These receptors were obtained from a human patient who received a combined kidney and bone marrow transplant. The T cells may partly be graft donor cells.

Here the CDR3 reads CASSLVVAGGPETQYF. In DNA form, the CDR3 reads TGTGCCAGCAGCTTAGTGGTAGCGGGGGGCCCGGAGACCCAGTACTTC. The chain combines TRBV7-2 with TRBJ2-5; TRBD2 aligns across 10 bases. Germline loops: CDR1 SGHTA, CDR2 FQGNSA. J lost 5 bases, V lost 1 base, and 7 bases had no gene match. This CDR3 is 16 amino acids long.

CDR3 nucleotides: TGTGCCAGCATCCAGGGTTCTTTAGCTTTCTTT. This codes for CASIQGSLAFF. The rearrangement uses TRBV6-5 and TRBJ1-1; tentatively, D is TRBD1 (5 bases). V dropped 7 bases and J dropped 10 bases, with 13 bases sitting between them. This CDR3 has 11 amino acids. Per germline, CDR1 MNHEY and CDR2 SVGAGI.

The DNA of the CDR3 is TGTGCCAGCTCACCACAGGACAGGGCCCAGCCCCAGCATTTT. Translated, it gives CASSPQDRAQPQHF. This chain joins TRBV18 and TRBJ1-5; TRBD1 aligns across 8 bases. The length of the CDR3 is 14 residues. Per the germline V gene, CDR1 is KGHSH and CDR2 is LQKENI. The J segment lost 7 bases and the V segment lost 1 base, leaving 3 bases of the junction unmatched.

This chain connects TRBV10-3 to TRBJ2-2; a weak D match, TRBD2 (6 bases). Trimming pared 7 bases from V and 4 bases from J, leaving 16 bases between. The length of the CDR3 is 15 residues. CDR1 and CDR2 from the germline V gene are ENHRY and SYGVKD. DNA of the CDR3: TGTGCCATCAAGAATACGGGAGCCCTCACCGGGGAGCTGTTTTTT. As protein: CAIKNTGALTGELFF.

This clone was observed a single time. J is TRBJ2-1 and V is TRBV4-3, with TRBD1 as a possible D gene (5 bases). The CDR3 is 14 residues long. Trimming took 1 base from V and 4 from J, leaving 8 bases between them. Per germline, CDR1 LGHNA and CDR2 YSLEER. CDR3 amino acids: CASSQGTPYNEQFF. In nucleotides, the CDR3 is TGCGCCAGCAGCCAAGGGACACCGTACAATGAGCAGTTCTTC.

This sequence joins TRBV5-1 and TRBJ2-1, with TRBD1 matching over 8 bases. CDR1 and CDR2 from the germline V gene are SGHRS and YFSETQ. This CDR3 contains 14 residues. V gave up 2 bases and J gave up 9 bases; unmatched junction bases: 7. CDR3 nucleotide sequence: TGCGCCAGCAGCTTTGGGCAGGGGGCCCGTGAGCAGTTCTTC. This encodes CASSFGQGAREQFF. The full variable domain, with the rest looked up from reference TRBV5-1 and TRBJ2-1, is KAGVTQTPRYLIKTRGQQVTLSCSPISGHRSVSWYQQTPGQGLQFLFEYFSETQRNKGNFPGRFSGRQFSNSRSEMNVSTLELGDSALYLCASSFGQGAREQFFGPGTRLTVL.